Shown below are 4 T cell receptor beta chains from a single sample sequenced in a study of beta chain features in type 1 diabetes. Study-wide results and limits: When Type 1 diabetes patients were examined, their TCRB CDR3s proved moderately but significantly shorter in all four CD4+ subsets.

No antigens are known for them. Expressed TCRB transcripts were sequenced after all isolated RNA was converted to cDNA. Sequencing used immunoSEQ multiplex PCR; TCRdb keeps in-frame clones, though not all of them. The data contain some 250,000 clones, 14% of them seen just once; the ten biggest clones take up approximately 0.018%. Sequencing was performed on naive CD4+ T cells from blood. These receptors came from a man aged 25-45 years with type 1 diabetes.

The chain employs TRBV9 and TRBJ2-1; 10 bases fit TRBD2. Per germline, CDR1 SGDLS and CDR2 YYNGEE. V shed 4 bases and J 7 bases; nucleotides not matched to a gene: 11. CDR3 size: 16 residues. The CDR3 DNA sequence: TGTGCCAGCAGCCCCCCCGGAGCGGGGGGGCTTAATGAGCAGTTCTTC. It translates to CASSPPGAGGLNEQFF.

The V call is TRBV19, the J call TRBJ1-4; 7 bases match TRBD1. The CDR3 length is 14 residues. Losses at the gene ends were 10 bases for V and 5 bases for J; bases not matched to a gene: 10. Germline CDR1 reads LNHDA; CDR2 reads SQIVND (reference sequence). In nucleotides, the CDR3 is TGTGCCACGTCTCACAGGGGAAAGAATGAAAAACTGTTTTTT. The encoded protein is CATSHRGKNEKLFF.

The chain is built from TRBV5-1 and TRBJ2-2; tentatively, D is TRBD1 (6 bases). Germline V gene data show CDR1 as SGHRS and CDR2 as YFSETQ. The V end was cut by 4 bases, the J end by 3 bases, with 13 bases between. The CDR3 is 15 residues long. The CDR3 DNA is TGCGCCAGCAGCGCAGAGAACAGGGACACCGGGGAGCTGTTTTTT. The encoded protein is CASSAENRDTGELFF.

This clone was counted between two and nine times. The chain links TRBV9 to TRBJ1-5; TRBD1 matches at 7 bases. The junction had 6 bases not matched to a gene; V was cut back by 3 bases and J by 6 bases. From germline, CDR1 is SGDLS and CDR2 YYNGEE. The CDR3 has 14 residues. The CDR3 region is CASSATGEAQPQHF. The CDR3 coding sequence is TGTGCCAGCAGCGCCACAGGGGAGGCTCAGCCCCAGCATTTT.